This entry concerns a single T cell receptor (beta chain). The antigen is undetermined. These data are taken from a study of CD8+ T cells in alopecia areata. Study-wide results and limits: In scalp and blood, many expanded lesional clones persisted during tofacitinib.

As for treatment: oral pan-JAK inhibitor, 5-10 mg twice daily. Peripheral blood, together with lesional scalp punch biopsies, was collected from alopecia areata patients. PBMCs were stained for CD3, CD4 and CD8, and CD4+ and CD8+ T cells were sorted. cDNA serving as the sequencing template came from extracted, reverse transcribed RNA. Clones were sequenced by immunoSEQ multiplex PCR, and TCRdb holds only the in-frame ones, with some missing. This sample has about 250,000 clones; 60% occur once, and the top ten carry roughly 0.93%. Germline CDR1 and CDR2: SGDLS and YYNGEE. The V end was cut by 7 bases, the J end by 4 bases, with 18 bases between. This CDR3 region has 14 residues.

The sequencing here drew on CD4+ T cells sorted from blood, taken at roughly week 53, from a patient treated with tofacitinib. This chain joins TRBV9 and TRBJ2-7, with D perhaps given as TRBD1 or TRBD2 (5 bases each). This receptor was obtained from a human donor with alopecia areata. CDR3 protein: CASSRTGWGYEQYF. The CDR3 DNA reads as TGTGCCAGCTCACGTACGGGTTGGGGGTACGAGCAGTACTTC.